This T cell receptor beta chain emerged from a study of blood T cells in healthy people across ages. The wider study: Capture by template switching was about one barcoded beta molecule per two T cells.

A J-beta primer mix and a sample-barcoded 5' primer were used in a second PCR of roughly 6 to 11 cycles. From the 5' RACE reads, TCRdb called clonotypes with MiXCR, one entry per CDR3 protein. This sample has roughly 1,300,000 distinct CDR3 sequences, with 59% found just once. General study findings and limits: Naive CD4+ cells and diversity were both higher in long-lived donors than in aged donors. Age brought a roughly linear fall in TCR beta diversity measured per million T cells.

The table lists this clonotype with a few counts. Its antigen is as yet unknown. V shed 0 bases and J shed 0 bases, with 6 bases lying between them. This CDR3 comprises 15 residues. The germline gives CDR1 MNHEY, CDR2 SVGAGI. The chain recombines TRBV6-5 with TRBJ2-1; no firm D call. The sequenced sample consisted of blood. The sequence came from a man between 18 and 29 years old in good health. The CDR3 DNA sequence: TGTGCCAGCAGTTACTCCCCTAGCTCCTACAATGAGCAGTTCTTC. It yields the protein CASSYSPSSYNEQFF.